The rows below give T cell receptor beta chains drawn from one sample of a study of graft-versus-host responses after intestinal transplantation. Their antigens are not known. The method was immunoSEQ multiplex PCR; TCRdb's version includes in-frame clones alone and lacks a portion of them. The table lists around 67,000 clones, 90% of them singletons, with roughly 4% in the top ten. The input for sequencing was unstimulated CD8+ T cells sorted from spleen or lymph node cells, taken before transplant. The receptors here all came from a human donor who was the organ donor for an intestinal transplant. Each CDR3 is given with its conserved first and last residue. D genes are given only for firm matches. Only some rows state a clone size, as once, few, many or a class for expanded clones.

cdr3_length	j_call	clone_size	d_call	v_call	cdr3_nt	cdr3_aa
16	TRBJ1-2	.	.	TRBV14	TGTGCCAGCAGCCAAGGGATGGCAGGGAATAAGCAGGGCTACACCTTC	CASSQGMAGNKQGYTF
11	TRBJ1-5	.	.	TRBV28	TGTGCCAGCAGGAACAGTCAGCCCCAGCATTTT	CASRNSQPQHF
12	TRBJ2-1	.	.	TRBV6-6	TGTGCCAGCAGTCTGCTAGAAAATGAGCAGTTCTTC	CASSLLENEQFF
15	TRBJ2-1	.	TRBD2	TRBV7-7	TGTGCTAGCAGCAAACTAGCGGGTTCGTACAATGAGCAGTTCTTC	CASSKLAGSYNEQFF
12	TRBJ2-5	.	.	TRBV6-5	TGTGCCAGCAGTTCTGGGGCCGAGACCCAGTACTTC	CASSSGAETQYF
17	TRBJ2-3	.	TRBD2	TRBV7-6	TGTGCCAGCAGCCCCCCCTCTAGCGGGGGGGCGTCAGATACGCAGTATTTT	CASSPPSSGGASDTQYF
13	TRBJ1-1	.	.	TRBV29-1	TGCAGCGTTGAGGGCAGAATGAACACTGAAGCTTTCTTT	CSVEGRMNTEAFF
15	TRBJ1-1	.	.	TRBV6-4	TGTGCCAGCAGTGACTCGAATGGAGGAGGCACTGAAGCTTTCTTT	CASSDSNGGGTEAFF
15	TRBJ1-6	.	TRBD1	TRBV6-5	TGTGCCAGCAGTTACTGGGACAGGAATAATTCACCCCTCCACTTT	CASSYWDRNNSPLHF
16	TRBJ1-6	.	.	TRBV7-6	TGTGCCAGCAGCTTATCAGGGGCGAAATATAATTCACCCCTCCACTTT	CASSLSGAKYNSPLHF
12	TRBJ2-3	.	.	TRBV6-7	TGTGCCAGCAGCCTCCGGTGGGATACGCAGTATTTT	CASSLRWDTQYF
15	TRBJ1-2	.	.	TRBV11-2	TGTGCCAGCCTCCTAAGTCCGGAGGTGGGCTATGGCTACACCTTC	CASLLSPEVGYGYTF
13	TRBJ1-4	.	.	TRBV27	TGTGCCAGCAGTTTATTGCGCCGGGGGAAACTGTTTTTT	CASSLLRRGKLFF
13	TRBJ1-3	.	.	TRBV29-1	TGCAGCGTTGTAGCTGAGCCTGGAAACACCATATATTTT	CSVVAEPGNTIYF
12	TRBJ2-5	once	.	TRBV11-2	TGTGCCAGTACCTCTGCGCAAGAGACCCAGTACTTC	CASTSAQETQYF
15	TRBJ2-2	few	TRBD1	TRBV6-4	TGTGCCAGCAGTGACTTGGGACAGGGGACCGGGGAGCTGTTTTTT	CASSDLGQGTGELFF
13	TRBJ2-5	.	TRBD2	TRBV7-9	TGTGCCAGCAGCTTGGGACTACAAGAGACCCAGTACTTC	CASSLGLQETQYF
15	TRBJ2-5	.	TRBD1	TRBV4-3	TGCGCCAGCAGCCAAGGAACCACAGGGGGAGAGACCCAGTACTTC	CASSQGTTGGETQYF
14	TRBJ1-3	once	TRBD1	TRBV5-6	TGTGCCAGCAGCCCAGGGGGCAGTGGAAACACCATATATTTT	CASSPGGSGNTIYF
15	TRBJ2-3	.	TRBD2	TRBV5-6	TGTGCCAGCAGCGGGACTAGCGGGAACTTAGATACGCAGTATTTT	CASSGTSGNLDTQYF
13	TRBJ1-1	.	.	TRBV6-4	TGTGCCAGCAGTGAATTTACGCGTACTGAAGCTTTCTTT	CASSEFTRTEAFF
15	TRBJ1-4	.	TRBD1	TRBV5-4	TGTGCCAGCAGCTTGACAGGGGGCAGTAATGAAAAACTGTTTTTT	CASSLTGGSNEKLFF
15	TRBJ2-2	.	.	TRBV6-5	TGTGCCAGTAAACCACGCTACCCGAACACCGGGGAGCTGTTTTTT	CASKPRYPNTGELFF
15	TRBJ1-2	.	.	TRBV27	TGTGCCAGCAGTTTATTGGACGGGGGGAGTTACGGCTACACCTTC	CASSLLDGGSYGYTF
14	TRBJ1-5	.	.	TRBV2	TGTGCCAGCAATGCGGGAGAGGGCAATCAGCCCCAGCATTTT	CASNAGEGNQPQHF
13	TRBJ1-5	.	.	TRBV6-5	TGTGCCAGCGCCGGGGGGGGGAATCAGCCCCAGCATTTT	CASAGGGNQPQHF
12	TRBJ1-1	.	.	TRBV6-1	TGTGCCAGCAGTGAACCCGGGGCTGAAGCTTTCTTT	CASSEPGAEAFF
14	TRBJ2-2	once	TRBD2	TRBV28	TGTGCCAGCAGTATTAGCGGGTGGGCCGGGGAGCTGTTTTTT	CASSISGWAGELFF
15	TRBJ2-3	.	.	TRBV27	TGTGCCAGCAGTTTTAGTGTTGGTGCGAGAGATACGCAGTATTTT	CASSFSVGARDTQYF
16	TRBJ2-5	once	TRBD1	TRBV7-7	TGTGCTAGCAGCTTAGCCTTTGGACAGGACCAAGAGACCCAGTACTTC	CASSLAFGQDQETQYF
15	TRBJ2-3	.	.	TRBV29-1	TGCAGCGGGATGGGGGGGCCAGGGATTTCAGATACGCAGTATTTT	CSGMGGPGISDTQYF
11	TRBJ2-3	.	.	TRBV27	TGTGCCAGCAGCTCCGCAGATACGCAGTATTTT	CASSSADTQYF
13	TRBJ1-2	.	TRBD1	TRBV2	TGTGCCAGCAAGGGACAGAATAACTATGGCTACACCTTC	CASKGQNNYGYTF
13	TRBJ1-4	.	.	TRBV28	TGTGCCAGCATCGGAGACGGAAATGAAAAACTGTTTTTT	CASIGDGNEKLFF
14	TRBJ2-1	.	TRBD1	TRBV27	TGTGCCGGCCCCCGGGACAGGGCTTTGAATGAGCAGTTCTTC	CAGPRDRALNEQFF
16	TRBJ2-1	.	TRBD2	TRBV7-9	TGTGCCAGCAGCTTAGACGCCGGGGGGGGATACAATGAGCAGTTCTTC	CASSLDAGGGYNEQFF
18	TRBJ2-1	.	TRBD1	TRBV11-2	TGTGCCAGCAGCTCAGCACCAAGGACAGGGATCTCCTACAATGAGCAGTTCTTC	CASSSAPRTGISYNEQFF
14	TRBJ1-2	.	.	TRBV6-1	TGTGCCAGCACCCCCTCTGACAGTTCGAATGGCTACACCTTC	CASTPSDSSNGYTF
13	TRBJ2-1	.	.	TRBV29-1	TGCAGCGTTGAAGAGAACTACTACAATGAGCAGTTCTTC	CSVEENYYNEQFF
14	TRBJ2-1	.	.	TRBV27	TGTGCCAGCAGTTTCGGGGGCTCCTACAATGAGCAGTTCTTC	CASSFGGSYNEQFF
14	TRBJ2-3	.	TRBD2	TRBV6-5	TGTGCCAGCAGTTACGAGGCGGGGGCAGATACGCAGTATTTT	CASSYEAGADTQYF
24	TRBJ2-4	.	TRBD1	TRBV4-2	TGTGCCAGCAGCCAAGAACGGTGGGGACGGATGGGACAGGGGAGTATAGTGGCCAAAAACATTCAGTACTTC	CASSQERWGRMGQGSIVAKNIQYF
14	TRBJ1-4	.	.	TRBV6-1	TGTGCCAGCAGCCGGGGGGGCGGGCTGGAAAAACTGTTTTTT	CASSRGGGLEKLFF
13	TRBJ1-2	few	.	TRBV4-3	TGCGCCAGCAGCCCCGAGACAGCATACGGCTACACCTTC	CASSPETAYGYTF
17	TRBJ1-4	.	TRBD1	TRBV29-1	TGCAGCGTCACCGCCCCGACCACAGGGGCTGGCGGTGAAAAACTGTTTTTT	CSVTAPTTGAGGEKLFF
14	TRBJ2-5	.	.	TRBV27	TGTGCCAGCAGCTCACGGCAGGCGGGAGAGACCCAGTACTTC	CASSSRQAGETQYF
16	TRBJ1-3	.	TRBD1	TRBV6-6	TGTGCCAGCAGTTACCCGGACAGGGGGCCTGGAAACACCATATATTTT	CASSYPDRGPGNTIYF
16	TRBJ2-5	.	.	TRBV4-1	TGCGCCAGCAGCCAAGTTTTGGGAGAGTACCAAGAGACCCAGTACTTC	CASSQVLGEYQETQYF
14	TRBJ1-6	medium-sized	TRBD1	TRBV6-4	TGTGCCAGCAGTGACACAGGGGATAATTCACCCCTCCACTTT	CASSDTGDNSPLHF